This T cell receptor (beta chain) was observed in a study of T-cell memory formation after mild COVID-19. Points from the study as a whole: The SARS-CoV-2 specificity of second-wave clones reaching peak at day 37 remained unverified. Within pre-infection memory, some responding clones were found, suggesting cross-reactive memory joined.

Via MiXCR, TCRdb re-called the 5' RACE reads, giving one row per CDR3 protein. The sample includes around 500,000 distinct CDR3 sequences, around a sixth of them seen just once. From germline, CDR1 is DFQATT and CDR2 SNEGSKA (reference sequence). The ends were cut back, 0 bases at V and 1 base at J, with 9 bases in the middle. There are 14 residues in the CDR3. About this clonotype: Antigen: not known.

The receptor was isolated from an adult woman who had mild COVID-19 (a few samples of this study predate the infection). Cell type and time point are not known. Sequencing used PBMCs or a T cell subset sorted from them (not recorded which). The genes are TRBV20-1 and TRBJ2-5; TRBD2 is a possible D gene (5 bases). The CDR3 sequence is CSARDGLLQETQYF. DNA of the CDR3: TGCAGTGCTAGAGATGGACTTCTCCAAGAGACCCAGTACTTC.